These 23 T cell receptor beta chains came from one sample sequenced in a study of blood T cells in healthy people across ages (dated by TCRdb to the mid-2010s). The library was made by 5' RACE. A second PCR of about 7 to 12 cycles was performed with a sample-barcoded 5' primer and a J-beta primer mix. TCRdb's own reprocessing of the public reads used fastp at Q25 and MiXCR and kept productive beta chains. Each CDR3 protein gets just one entry, which takes the most common genes and DNA from the rows behind it. Across this sample there are around 1,800,000 distinct CDR3 sequences, with about two fifths seen only once. In total, the top ten clones hold 23% of the sample. Source material: blood. These receptors all stem from a human donor in good health.

The chain is built from TRBV5-1 and TRBJ1-5, with 10 positions matching TRBD1. CDR3 size: 14 residues. Germline V lookup: CDR1 SGHRS, CDR2 YFSETQ. J lost 7 bases, V lost 0 bases, and 1 base had no gene match. The CDR3 DNA is TGCGCCAGCAGCTTGGGGGACAGGGGCCAGCCCCAGCATTTT. Its translation: CASSLGDRGQPQHF.

V usage is TRBV20-1 and J usage is TRBJ2-1; 13 nucleotides match TRBD2. The junction had 12 bases not matched to a gene; V was cut back by 5 bases and J by 8 bases. The CDR3 is 16 amino acids. The germline V gene has CDR1 DFQATT and CDR2 SNEGSKA (reference sequence). CDR3 region: CSAGRTSGGLGHEQFF. CDR3 sequence (DNA): TGCAGTGCTGGCCGGACTAGCGGGGGCTTGGGGCATGAGCAGTTCTTC.

This chain joins TRBV6-2 or TRBV6-3 and TRBJ2-3; 7 nucleotides align to TRBD1. CDR3 length: 13 amino acids. Germline CDR1 MNHEY, CDR2 SVGEGT. V gave up 8 bases and J gave up 0 bases; unmatched junction bases: 2. CDR3 in DNA: TGTGCCAGCGAACAGGGGAGCACAGATACGCAGTATTTT. It yields the protein CASEQGSTDTQYF.

The chain combines TRBV6-5 with TRBJ1-1; D is unresolved. Trimming pared 6 bases from V and 5 bases from J, leaving 13 bases between. CDR1 is MNHEY and CDR2 is SVGAGI in the germline V gene. The CDR3 covers 13 residues. This CDR3 is CASSYRGITEAFF. The CDR3 region has the DNA TGTGCCAGCAGCTATCGAGGGATAACTGAAGCTTTCTTT.

Here the CDR3 DNA reads TGTGCCAGCGGGGTAGCCTACGAGCAGTACTTC. Translating gives CASGVAYEQYF. The chain is built from TRBV6-2 or TRBV6-3 and TRBJ2-4; D unclear. The J call may be faulty, since TRBJ2-7 better matches the DNA end. This CDR3 is 11 amino acids long. In germline, CDR1 is MNHEY, CDR2 SVGEGT.

The chain links TRBV18 to TRBJ2-6; D is possibly TRBD1 (5 bases). CDR1 is KGHSH and CDR2 is LQKENI in the germline V gene. CDR3 length: 16 residues. V shed 1 base and J shed 0 bases, with 7 bases lying between them. The CDR3 sequence: CASSPRQSSGANVLTF. The CDR3 nucleotides read TGTGCCAGCTCACCACGACAGAGCTCTGGGGCCAACGTCCTGACTTTC.

This clonotype was picked up a small number of times. CDR3 bases: TGTGCCAGCAGTTGGGGTTCCCTCTCCTACGAGCAGTACTTC. Translated, it gives CASSWGSLSYEQYF. The rearrangement joins TRBV6-6 to TRBJ2-7; no definite D call. The length of the CDR3 is 14 residues. The germline V and J ends were trimmed by 4 bases and 0 bases, with 10 bases remaining between them. Germline values: CDR1 MNHNY, CDR2 SVGAGI (reference sequence).

The genes are TRBV24-1 and TRBJ1-4, with a tentative D call TRBD1 (5 bases). Per germline, CDR1 KGHDR and CDR2 SFDVKD. The CDR3 runs to 14 residues. V lost 9 bases to trimming and J lost 0 bases, with 10 bases between them. CDR3 region: CATSGAATNEKLFF. DNA of the CDR3: TGTGCCACCTCTGGGGCGGCAACTAATGAAAAACTGTTTTTT.

This clonotype was recorded at least ten times. The rearrangement links TRBV7-3 to TRBJ2-4, with 10 bases identical to TRBD1. Looked up from germline, CDR1 is SGHTA and CDR2 is FQGTGA. This CDR3 comprises 14 residues. V shed 3 bases, J shed 7 bases, and the junction held 3 bases outside the gene matches. The CDR3 DNA reads as TGTGCCAGCAGCTTTGGGACAGGGGCCAACATTCAGTACTTC. It specifies CASSFGTGANIQYF.

V gene TRBV7-9 combines with J gene TRBJ2-5, with a weak D call TRBD1 (5 bases). CDR1 and CDR2 (germline): SEHNR, FQNEAQ (reference sequence). The length of the CDR3 is 15 residues. Deletions cut 5 bases from V and 5 bases from J, with 18 bases between. The CDR3 sequence: CASSIIQVIEETQYF. CDR3 coding DNA: TGTGCCAGCAGCATTATACAGGTTATCGAGGAGACCCAGTACTTC.

This clonotype was seen only a few times. The V call is TRBV13, the J call TRBJ1-1; TRBD1 might be the D (5 bases). The V gene lost 1 base and the J gene lost 2 bases, with 14 bases spanning the gap. The CDR3 runs 16 residues. Germline V gene sequence: CDR1 PRHDT, CDR2 FYEKMQ (reference sequence). CDR3 in DNA: TGTGCCAGCAGCTTAGCGGGTTGGCAGGGCAACACTGAAGCTTTCTTT. Its translation: CASSLAGWQGNTEAFF.

This rearrangement joins TRBV20-1 to TRBJ2-6; D unresolved. Trimming took 2 bases from V and 2 from J, leaving 16 bases between them. Germline values: CDR1 DFQATT, CDR2 SNEGSKA (reference sequence). The CDR3 spans 17 residues. The DNA for the CDR3 is TGCAGTGCTAGATTAGTTCGACGACGGCCTGGGGCCAACGTCCTGACTTTC. Translated: CSARLVRRRPGANVLTF.

The chain is built from TRBV24-1 and TRBJ2-1; weak D call: TRBD2 (6 bases). With 9 bases removed from V and 5 bases from J, the gap between germline ends came to 19 bases. The CDR3 totals 15 residues. Germline-derived CDR1 and CDR2 are KGHDR and SFDVKD. This CDR3 reads CATRGKTSLDNEQFF. In nucleotides, the CDR3 is TGTGCCACCCGGGGGAAGACTAGTTTGGACAATGAGCAGTTCTTC.

The chain carries TRBV12-3 or TRBV12-4 and TRBJ2-5, with 12 bases identical to TRBD2. The CDR3 has 15 amino acids. V trimming: 6 bases; J trimming: 9 bases; junction bases outside the gene matches: 11. CDR3 in amino acids: CASRILAGGGDAQYF. CDR3 bases: TGTGCCAGCAGGATACTAGCGGGGGGCGGAGATGCCCAGTACTTC.

This clonotype has just one count. CDR3 region: CATSSRALATNEKLFF. In DNA form, the CDR3 reads TGTGCCACCAGCAGTAGAGCCCTCGCAACTAATGAAAAACTGTTTTTT. The V gene is TRBV15, the J gene TRBJ1-4; D uncertain. The CDR3 sequence is 16 residues long. CDR1 and CDR2 from the germline V gene are LNHNV and YYDKDF (reference sequence). Trimming removed 3 bases from V and 0 bases from J, with 11 bases in between. The variable domain in full, with the rest retrieved from reference TRBV15 and TRBJ1-4, is DAMVIQNPRYQVTQFGKPVTLSCSQTLNHNVMYWYQQKSSQAPKLLFHYYDKDFNNEADTPDNFQSRRPNTSFCFLDIRSPGLGDTAMYLCATSSRALATNEKLFFGSGTQLSVL.

The gene calls are TRBV20-1 and TRBJ1-2, with a tentative D call TRBD1 (5 bases). The CDR3 is 13 residues long. Between the trimmed V and J ends, which lost 1 base and 1 base, there was a span of 7 bases. Germline lookup yields CDR1 DFQATT and CDR2 SNEGSKA (reference sequence). CDR3 loop: CSARGQYNYGYTF. The CDR3 DNA reads as TGCAGTGCTAGAGGACAGTATAACTATGGCTACACCTTC.

The chain is built from TRBV20-1 and TRBJ1-5; 12 nucleotides agree with TRBD1. This CDR3 spans 14 amino acids. Germline trimming cut 4 bases from V and 6 bases from J; bases unmatched to any gene: 4. Germline CDR1 is DFQATT and CDR2 is SNEGSKA (reference sequence). CDR3 in DNA: TGCAGTGCTACAGGGACAGGGGGCTTTCAGCCCCAGCATTTT. The encoded protein is CSATGTGGFQPQHF.

This clonotype came up a few times. J is TRBJ2-1 and V is TRBV7-2; TRBD2 aligns across 8 bases. Germline CDR1 is SGHTA and CDR2 is FQGNSA. The CDR3 length is 16 residues. Trimming removed 5 bases from V and 5 bases from J; junction bases left unmatched: 11. This chain's CDR3 is CASSRGGGGHDNEQFF. The CDR3 DNA reads as TGTGCCAGCAGCCGGGGGGGCGGGGGCCACGACAATGAGCAGTTCTTC.

A remark on this clonotype: Its ends do not fully match the called genes, so a read error is possible. The chain links TRBV24-1 to TRBJ2-5, with 12 bases lining up with TRBD1. Germline V CDR1 and CDR2: KGHDR, SFDVKD. CDR3 size: 14 residues. CDR3 DNA: TGTGCCACCAGTGATCCCGGGACAGGGGGCGAGCAGGACTTC. Translation gives CATSDPGTGGEQDF.

The chain links TRBV6-2 or TRBV6-3 to TRBJ1-2, with 9 bases aligning to TRBD1. Germline V gives CDR1 MNHEY, CDR2 SVGEGT. The CDR3 loop spans 15 amino acids. The ends lost 4 bases at V and 4 bases at J; junction bases unmatched: 7. The CDR3 reads CASSSGTTGGYGYTF. CDR3 bases: TGTGCCAGCAGTTCCGGGACGACAGGGGGCTATGGCTACACCTTC.

The J gene is TRBJ2-3, the V gene TRBV7-2; 13 nucleotides line up with TRBD2. The V gene's germline CDR1 is SGHTA and CDR2 FQGNSA. There are 17 residues in the CDR3. V shed 2 bases, J shed 2 bases, and the junction held 4 bases outside the gene matches. The CDR3 DNA reads TGTGCCAGCAGCTTATTCGGACTAGCGGGGGTCACAGATACGCAGTATTTT. The encoded protein is CASSLFGLAGVTDTQYF.

V gene TRBV29-1 combines with J gene TRBJ2-3; 11 bases agree with TRBD2. CDR1 is SQVTM and CDR2 is ANQGSEA in the germline V gene. V lost 0 bases and J lost 4; bases outside the gene matches: 15. The CDR3 runs 19 residues. The CDR3 region is CSVEDTQGSGGASPDTQYF. The CDR3 region has the DNA TGCAGCGTTGAAGATACTCAGGGTAGCGGGGGGGCCTCCCCAGATACGCAGTATTTT.

The chain combines TRBV5-4 with TRBJ2-1; 8 bases line up with TRBD2. The CDR3 has 16 residues. Germline trimming cut 2 bases from V and 5 bases from J; bases unmatched to any gene: 9. In germline, CDR1 is SGHNT, CDR2 YYREEE (reference sequence). The chain's CDR3 is CASSFRTGGRHNEQFF. CDR3 nucleotides: TGTGCCAGCAGCTTTAGAACTGGCGGGAGGCACAATGAGCAGTTCTTC.